This T cell receptor (beta chain) came from a study of OX40 agonist ivuxolimab in advanced cancers. Across the whole study: A mean age of around 66 years, range roughly 23 to 79, was recorded, and approximately 80% were male. Notes on the study in general: Not determined was the antigen specificity of the expanded peripheral T cells. On average, CD8+ T cells had more expanded clones than CD4+.

Points on this clone: The target antigen is unknown.

Profiled with immunoSEQ multiplex PCR; TCRdb holds only in-frame clones, not every one. The sample carries some 75,000 clones, about 88% recorded once. Germline lookup yields CDR1 SGHDN and CDR2 FVKESK. CDR3 length: 13 amino acids. Trimming removed 4 bases from V and 5 bases from J, with 11 bases in between. This material consisted of CD4+ or CD8+ T cells sorted from blood, taken in a trial of the OX40 agonist ivuxolimab. The sequence was obtained from an adult with an advanced solid tumor such as melanoma, head and neck, liver or kidney cancer. The chain couples TRBV14 to TRBJ2-5, with D maybe TRBD2 (5 bases). The CDR3 nucleotides read TGTGCCAGCAGCCGACGGGGATTCGAGACCCAGTACTTC. Translating it yields CASSRRGFETQYF.